This is a list of T cell receptor beta chains from one sample in a study of T-cell reconstitution after alpha-beta-depleted transplantation in children. A single record per CDR3 protein comes from TCRdb applying MiXCR to the PCR reads. The sample includes about 400,000 distinct CDR3 sequences, over 20% of them seen just once. The sequenced sample was PBMCs from the stem cell graft donor, obtained from the stem cell graft. The receptors here all came from a human donor who donated a stem cell graft to a child with acute myeloid leukemia. The CDR3 runs from the conserved cysteine through the conserved F or W. The order of the fields is D gene, J gene, V gene, clone size, CDR3 DNA, CDR3 protein. The D gene is left open where the match is weak. The size of a clone is reported for some rows only, either as once, few or many, or as a class for expanded clones.

-	TRBJ2-1	TRBV20-1	-	TGCAGTGCTAGAGACCGAAAGCCTGGGGGATTCAATGAGCAGTTCTTC	CSARDRKPGGFNEQFF
-	TRBJ1-5	TRBV18	-	TGTGCCAGCTCACTCTTTGACACCGGCAATCAGCCCCAGCATTTT	CASSLFDTGNQPQHF
-	TRBJ1-1	TRBV12-3/TRBV12-4	many	TGTGCCAGCAGTTTTGAGGCTCCCGCTGAAGCTTTCTTT	CASSFEAPAEAFF
-	TRBJ2-1	TRBV30	-	TGTGCCTGGAGTGTTGGTGAGCAGTTCTTC	CAWSVGEQFF
-	TRBJ2-1	TRBV12-3/TRBV12-4	few	TGTGCCAGCAGTCGAGGCGGTGGTCTCTACAATGAGCAGTTCTTC	CASSRGGGLYNEQFF
-	TRBJ2-1	TRBV7-9	-	TGTGCCAGCAGCTTAGTTCTGAGCTCCTACAATGAGCAGTTCTTC	CASSLVLSSYNEQFF
TRBD1	TRBJ1-5	TRBV13	-	TGTGCCAGCAGCCTCGGACAGGGGCACAATCAGCCCCAGCATTTT	CASSLGQGHNQPQHF
-	TRBJ1-2	TRBV15	-	TGTGCCACCAGCAGAGCTGGGCAGACCTATGGCTACACCTTC	CATSRAGQTYGYTF
-	TRBJ2-1	TRBV5-1	-	TGCGCCAGCAGCTTGGCCGCTAGAGGAGATGAGCAGTTCTTC	CASSLAARGDEQFF
-	TRBJ1-1	TRBV6-5	-	TGTGCCAGCAGTTTCCAGCGTCAAGCTTTCTTT	CASSFQRQAFF
-	TRBJ2-3	TRBV2	-	TGTGCCAGCACCGACAGAGACCGCACAGATACGCAGTATTTT	CASTDRDRTDTQYF
-	TRBJ2-1	TRBV5-1	few	TGCGCCAGCAGCTTTTATGCGGAGCGAGGGGTCCACAATGAGCAGTTCTTC	CASSFYAERGVHNEQFF
TRBD2	TRBJ2-6	TRBV12-3/TRBV12-4	few	TGTGCCAGCAGTTTAGAGGTCGGGGGGGCCGGGGCCAACGTCCTGACTTTC	CASSLEVGGAGANVLTF
-	TRBJ2-5	TRBV12-3/TRBV12-4	-	TGTGCCAGCAGTTTATTCGTCTGGGAGACCCAGTACTTC	CASSLFVWETQYF
TRBD2	TRBJ2-7	TRBV4-1	-	TGCGCCAGCAGCCATAAGATGGGACTAGCGGGAGGGCAGCCCTACGAGCAGTACTTC	CASSHKMGLAGGQPYEQYF
-	TRBJ2-7	TRBV15	many	TGTGCCACCAGCAGAGATGAAACAGGGACCTACGAGCAGTACTTC	CATSRDETGTYEQYF
TRBD1	TRBJ2-1	TRBV29-1	many	TGCAGCGGAACGACAGGGGCTCCAAGCTCCTACAATGAGCAGTTCTTC	CSGTTGAPSSYNEQFF
-	TRBJ2-3	TRBV11-2	-	TGTGCCAGCAGCCCATCCGCCAGGGATACGCAGTATTTT	CASSPSARDTQYF
TRBD1	TRBJ1-6	TRBV12-3/TRBV12-4	many	TGTGCCAGCAGCCAGGGACAGGAGAATTCACCCCTCCACTTT	CASSQGQENSPLHF
-	TRBJ2-4	TRBV20-1	few	TGCAGTGCTAGCCGGGGGATCCTACCAACTTCAGCCAAAAACATTCAGTACTTC	CSASRGILPTSAKNIQYF
-	TRBJ2-3	TRBV5-6	-	TGTGCCAGCAGTGGGACGGCGGGAGATACGCAGTATTTT	CASSGTAGDTQYF
TRBD1	TRBJ2-3	TRBV29-1	many	TGCAGCACCTTACAGGGGAGCACAGATACGCAGTATTTT	CSTLQGSTDTQYF
TRBD2	TRBJ2-1	TRBV5-1	-	TGCGCCAGCAGGCTTACTAGCGGGAGGAGGAATGAGCAGTTCTTC	CASRLTSGRRNEQFF
TRBD2	TRBJ2-3	TRBV7-2	-	TGTGCCAGCAGCCCCGGTCGGGAGGCAAATACGCAGTATTTT	CASSPGREANTQYF
TRBD2	TRBJ2-7	TRBV25-1	few	TGTGCCAGCGGGGCAGATAGACTAGCGGTATACGAGCAGTACTTC	CASGADRLAVYEQYF
TRBD2	TRBJ2-5	TRBV12-3/TRBV12-4	few	TGTGCCAGCAGCGAGGGACTAGCGATAGGGAAGACCCAGTACTTC	CASSEGLAIGKTQYF
-	TRBJ2-7	TRBV20-1	-	TGCAGTGCTAGTGAACAGGCCTACGAGCAGTACTTC	CSASEQAYEQYF